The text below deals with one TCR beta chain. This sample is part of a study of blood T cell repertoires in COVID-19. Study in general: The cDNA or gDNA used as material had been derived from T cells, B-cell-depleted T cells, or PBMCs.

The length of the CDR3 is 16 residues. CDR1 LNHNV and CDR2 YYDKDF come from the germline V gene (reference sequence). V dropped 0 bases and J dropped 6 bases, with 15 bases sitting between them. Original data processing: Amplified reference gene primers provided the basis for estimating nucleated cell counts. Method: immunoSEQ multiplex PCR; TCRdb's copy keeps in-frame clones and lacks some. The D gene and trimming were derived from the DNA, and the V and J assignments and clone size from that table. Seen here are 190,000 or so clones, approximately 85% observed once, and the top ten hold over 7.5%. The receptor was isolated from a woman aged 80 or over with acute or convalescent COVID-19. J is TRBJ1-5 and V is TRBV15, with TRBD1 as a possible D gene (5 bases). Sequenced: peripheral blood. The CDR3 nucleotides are TGTGCCACCAGCAGAGATCTTGCGACAGAAAGTCAGCCCCAGCATTTT. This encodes CATSRDLATESQPQHF. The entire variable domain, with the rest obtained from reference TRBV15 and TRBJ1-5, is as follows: DAMVIQNPRYQVTQFGKPVTLSCSQTLNHNVMYWYQQKSSQAPKLLFHYYDKDFNNEADTPDNFQSRRPNTSFCFLDIRSPGLGDTAMYLCATSRDLATESQPQHFGDGTRLSIL.